Shown below are 24 T cell receptor beta chains from a single sample sequenced in a study of shared clonotypes between healthy human individuals. Sequencing was performed with immunoSEQ multiplex PCR; in TCRdb, only in-frame clones are kept and a portion is missing. The data contain more than 2 million clones, 85% to 95% of them seen just once; the ten biggest clones take up more than 0.1%. The sample consisted of naive CD4+ T cells sorted from blood. The subset denotes: CD45RA+ positively selected. The receptors were gathered from a man younger than 35 in good health.

The gene calls are TRBV5-8 and TRBJ2-7, with 11 bases identical to TRBD1. The length of the CDR3 is 17 residues. The V and J ends lost 5 bases and 5 bases, in that order; junction bases with no gene match: 15. Germline V CDR1 and CDR2: SGHTS, YDEGEE. Written as DNA, the CDR3 is TGTGCCAGCAGAAACCGGGACAGGGGGACACTCGGCAACGAGCAGTACTTC. As protein: CASRNRDRGTLGNEQYF.

The V and J genes are TRBV5-8 and TRBJ2-1; D is ambiguous. The length of the CDR3 is 13 residues. Deletions cut 4 bases from V and 8 bases from J, with 13 bases between. Germline lookup yields CDR1 SGHTS and CDR2 YDEGEE. The CDR3 DNA reads as TGTGCCAGCAGCCTTTATAGTTTGGATGAGCAGTTCTTC. As protein: CASSLYSLDEQFF.

The rearrangement joins TRBV10-2 to TRBJ1-6; D might be TRBD1 (5 bases). This CDR3 is 14 amino acids long. Deletions cut 0 bases from V and 11 bases from J, with 11 bases between. CDR1 WSHSY and CDR2 SAAADI come from the germline V gene. The CDR3 DNA is TGCGCCAGCAGTGAGTCAGCGGGGGGGGCACCCCTCCACTTT. Its translation: CASSESAGGAPLHF.

The V and J genes are TRBV6-5 and TRBJ2-3; D may be TRBD1 (6 bases). V was clipped by 2 bases and J by 3 bases, with 9 bases between them. This CDR3 is built from 14 residues. Germline V lookup: CDR1 MNHEY, CDR2 SVGAGI. CDR3 sequence: CASSYQTGTDTQYF. CDR3 in DNA: TGTGCCAGCAGTTACCAGACAGGAACAGATACGCAGTATTTT.

V gene TRBV19 combines with J gene TRBJ1-4; D is ambiguous. Between the trimmed V and J ends, which lost 10 bases and 7 bases, there was a span of 19 bases. CDR1 and CDR2 from the germline V gene are LNHDA and SQIVND (reference sequence). The CDR3 totals 14 residues. The CDR3 sequence: CATLDRGSGEKLFF. In DNA, the CDR3 is TGTGCCACCCTCGATCGGGGTTCGGGTGAAAAACTGTTTTTT.

A single count supports this clone. The J gene is TRBJ1-1, the V gene TRBV28; D not resolved. V dropped 2 bases and J dropped 2 bases, with 9 bases sitting between them. The germline V gene has CDR1 MDHEN and CDR2 SYDVKM. The CDR3 runs to 14 residues. CDR3 residues: CASSLTRVNTEAFF. The CDR3 nucleotides read TGTGCCAGCAGTTTAACGCGGGTCAACACTGAAGCTTTCTTT.

This chain joins TRBV5-4 and TRBJ1-6; no clear D. The length of the CDR3 is 18 residues. V was pared by 4 bases and J by 7 bases, with 24 bases between. The germline CDR1 and CDR2 sequences are SGHNT and YYREEE (reference sequence). Written as DNA, the CDR3 is TGTGCCAGCAGCCCGGGAGAACACCAGAGACTTTCGAATTCACCCCTCCACTTT. Translating gives CASSPGEHQRLSNSPLHF. Combining the CDR3 with reference TRBV5-4 and TRBJ1-6 gives the whole variable domain ETGVTQSPTHLIKTRGQQVTLRCSSQSGHNTVSWYQQALGQGPQFIFQYYREEENGRGNFPPRFSGLQFPNYSSELNVNALELDDSALYLCASSPGEHQRLSNSPLHFGNGTRLTVT.

This chain links TRBV28 with TRBJ1-4, with D perhaps matching TRBD1 (5 bases). The germline gives CDR1 MDHEN, CDR2 SYDVKM. Trimming cost V 5 bases and J 0 bases, with 7 bases left between them. This CDR3 is built from 14 residues. The CDR3 nucleotides read TGTGCCAGCAGTCTGGACACAACTAATGAAAAACTGTTTTTT. Translated: CASSLDTTNEKLFF. Based on the CDR3 plus reference TRBV28 and TRBJ1-4, the full variable domain is DVKVTQSSRYLVKRTGEKVFLECVQDMDHENMFWYRQDPGLGLRLIYFSYDVKMKEKGDIPEGYSVSREKKERFSLILESASTNQTSMYLCASSLDTTNEKLFFGSGTQLSVL.

This clone has a single count. The chain couples TRBV5-6 to TRBJ2-5; perhaps TRBD2 as D (5 bases). CDR1 SGHDT and CDR2 YYEEEE come from the germline V gene. The CDR3 runs 16 residues. Trimming left V 4 bases short and J 7 bases short, with 23 bases between. The CDR3 is CASSRAEPGHKGTQYF. CDR3 nucleotides: TGTGCCAGCAGCCGAGCGGAGCCGGGTCACAAGGGGACCCAGTACTTC.

The V gene is TRBV5-1, the J gene TRBJ2-7, with D possibly being TRBD1 (6 bases). Trimming cost V 7 bases and J 5 bases, with 22 bases left between them. The CDR3 extends over 15 amino acids. Germline assignment: CDR1 SGHRS and CDR2 YFSETQ. As DNA, the CDR3 is TGCGCCAGCCGACCGGACAGAACGGCTAGACACGAGCAGTACTTC. Its translation: CASRPDRTARHEQYF.

This rearrangement joins TRBV9 to TRBJ2-1; 11 positions match TRBD2. Germline lookup yields CDR1 SGDLS and CDR2 YYNGEE. CDR3 length: 16 residues. The V gene end was trimmed by 6 bases and the J gene end by 6 bases; junction bases not matched to a gene: 11. This chain's CDR3 is CASNPGTSGTSNEQFF. As DNA, the CDR3 is TGTGCCAGCAACCCAGGGACTAGCGGAACTAGCAATGAGCAGTTCTTC. The full variable domain, in which reference TRBV9 and TRBJ2-1 provide the parts outside the CDR3, is DSGVTQTPKHLITATGQRVTLRCSPRSGDLSVYWYQQSLDQGLQFLIQYYNGEERAKGNILERFSAQQFPDLHSELNLSSLELGDSALYFCASNPGTSGTSNEQFFGPGTRLTVL.

This rearrangement joins TRBV18 to TRBJ1-2; D call uncertain. Germline V CDR1 and CDR2: KGHSH, LQKENI. This CDR3 contains 13 residues. The V end was cut by 2 bases, the J end by 6 bases, with 10 bases between. CDR3 loop: CASSPSEENGYTF. Here the CDR3 DNA reads TGTGCCAGCTCACCATCGGAAGAAAATGGCTACACCTTC.

This rearrangement joins TRBV9 to TRBJ2-3; 7 bases line up with TRBD1. The germline CDR1 and CDR2 sequences are SGDLS and YYNGEE. The V gene end was trimmed by 3 bases and the J gene end by 0 bases; junction bases not matched to a gene: 7. The CDR3 is 16 residues long. The CDR3 sequence is CASSETRQGSTDTQYF. The DNA for the CDR3 is TGTGCCAGCAGCGAGACACGACAGGGTAGCACAGATACGCAGTATTTT.

The rearrangement links TRBV6-1 to TRBJ1-1, with D hard to call. Germline-derived CDR1 and CDR2 are MNHNS and SASEGT. There are 15 residues in the CDR3. V lost 1 base and J 4 bases, leaving 13 bases between the germline ends. CDR3 bases: TGTGCCAGCAGTGAAGTGAGAGGTCGGAGCACTGAAGCTTTCTTT. This codes for CASSEVRGRSTEAFF.

The rearrangement joins TRBV7-9 to TRBJ2-5, with D maybe TRBD1 (7 bases). Germline CDR1 and CDR2: SEHNR and FQNEAQ (reference sequence). V lost 6 bases, J lost 1 base, and 15 bases lay in between. This CDR3 contains 15 residues. CDR3 sequence: CASRSDRDFQETQYF. The CDR3 DNA is TGTGCCAGCAGATCCGACAGGGACTTCCAAGAGACCCAGTACTTC.

The chain recombines TRBV6-6 with TRBJ1-5; 7 bases fit TRBD1. With 2 bases clipped from V and 5 bases from J, the junction kept 9 bases outside the gene matches. The germline gives CDR1 MNHNY, CDR2 SVGAGI (reference sequence). CDR3 length: 16 residues. CDR3 DNA: TGTGCCAGCAGTTACCTTCCAGGGGGGACCCATCAGCCCCAGCATTTT. Amino acids: CASSYLPGGTHQPQHF.

The gene calls are TRBV10-3 and TRBJ1-4; 7 bases are a match to TRBD1. V shed 3 bases, J shed 7 bases, and the junction held 5 bases outside the gene matches. The CDR3 is made up of 14 amino acids. The germline V gene encodes CDR1 ENHRY and CDR2 SYGVKD. CDR3 residues: CAISDVAGGEKLFF. The DNA of the CDR3 is TGTGCCATCAGTGACGTGGCAGGGGGTGAAAAACTGTTTTTT.

The chain carries TRBV7-2 and TRBJ2-5, with D possibly matching TRBD1 (6 bases). V was pared by 2 bases and J by 6 bases, with 19 bases between. Germline V gene data show CDR1 as SGHTA and CDR2 as FQGNSA. This CDR3 has 16 amino acids. The CDR3: CASSLLSRGQGKTQYF. The CDR3 DNA is TGTGCCAGCAGCTTATTGAGTCGGGGTCAGGGGAAGACCCAGTACTTC.

V usage is TRBV5-1 and J usage is TRBJ2-3; no clear D gene. CDR3 size: 15 residues. V was clipped by 4 bases and J by 6 bases, with 18 bases between them. Germline CDR1 SGHRS, CDR2 YFSETQ. CDR3 region: CASSHDEPRLDTQYF. In DNA form, the CDR3 reads TGCGCCAGCAGCCACGATGAGCCTCGGTTGGATACGCAGTATTTT.

As for this clone: Its ends do not fully match the called genes, so a read error is possible. Distinct nucleotide sequences in the sample also encode this CDR3. The genes are TRBV11-2 and TRBJ1-6, with D unresolved. The CDR3 runs 16 residues. The germline V gene has CDR1 SGHAT and CDR2 FQNNGV. In nucleotides, the CDR3 is TGTGCCAGCAGCTTAAATGGGCCGAGAAATAATTCACCTCTCCACTTT. This translates into CASSLNGPRNNSPLHF.

The V call is TRBV7-2, the J call TRBJ2-7, with 9 bases that match TRBD2. Germline V lookup: CDR1 SGHTA, CDR2 FQGNSA. The V segment lost 4 bases and the J segment 7 bases; nucleotides outside the gene matches: 11. The CDR3 is 15 amino acids. This chain's CDR3 is CASSSRLAGVGEQYF. The CDR3 DNA reads as TGTGCCAGCAGCTCCCGATTAGCGGGAGTTGGGGAGCAGTACTTC. Filled out from reference TRBV7-2 and TRBJ2-7, the complete variable domain reads GAGVSQSPSNKVTEKGKDVELRCDPISGHTALYWYRQSLGQGLEFLIYFQGNSAPDKSGLPSDRFSAERTGGSVSTLTIQRTQQEDSAVYLCASSSRLAGVGEQYFGPGTRLTVT.

The chain recombines TRBV10-1 with TRBJ2-1; D unresolved. V was clipped by 11 bases and J by 9 bases, with 8 bases between them. Germline V CDR1 and CDR2: WNHNN, SYGVQD (reference sequence). The CDR3 covers 9 residues. CDR3 sequence (DNA): TGCGCCTCAACCGGTGAGCAGTTCTTC. As protein: CASTGEQFF.

The chain is built from TRBV2 and TRBJ1-3; weak D call: TRBD1 (5 bases). CDR3 length equals 16 residues. Germline V CDR1 and CDR2: SNHLY, FYNNEI. Trimming cost V 0 bases and J 2 bases, with 11 bases left between them. CDR3 DNA sequence: TGTGCCAGCAGTGAAGCGAGGGGCCTCGCTGGAAACACCATATATTTT. Translated: CASSEARGLAGNTIYF.

The chain combines TRBV6-1 with TRBJ2-7; no definite D call. Germline-derived CDR1 and CDR2 are MNHNS and SASEGT. V gave up 0 bases and J gave up 12 bases, with 12 bases separating them. This CDR3 has 12 amino acids. CDR3: CASSEAGPRRYF. CDR3 bases: TGTGCCAGCAGTGAAGCTGGCCCTCGTCGGTACTTC.